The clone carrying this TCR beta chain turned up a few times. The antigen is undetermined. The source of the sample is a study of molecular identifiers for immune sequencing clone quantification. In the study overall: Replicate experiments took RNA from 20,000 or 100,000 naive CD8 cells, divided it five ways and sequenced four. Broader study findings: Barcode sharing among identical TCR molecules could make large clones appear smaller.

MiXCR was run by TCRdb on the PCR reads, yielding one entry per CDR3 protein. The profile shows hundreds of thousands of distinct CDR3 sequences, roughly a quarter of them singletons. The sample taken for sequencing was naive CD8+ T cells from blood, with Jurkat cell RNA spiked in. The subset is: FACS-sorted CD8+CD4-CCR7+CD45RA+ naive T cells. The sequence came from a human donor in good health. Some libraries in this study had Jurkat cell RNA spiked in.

The CDR3 sequence: CSATPSWEDTQYF. CDR3 coding DNA: TGCAGTGCAACGCCGTCCTGGGAGGATACGCAGTATTTT. V and J are TRBV20-1 and TRBJ2-3, with a possible D match to TRBD2 (5 bases). CDR1 is DFQATT and CDR2 is SNEGSKA in the germline V gene (reference sequence). The CDR3 totals 13 residues. V lost 6 bases and J lost 6, with 16 bases in between.